The sequence of this T cell receptor (beta chain) was determined in a study of PD-L1 blockade in urothelial cancer. CDR1 is ENHRY, CDR2 SYGVKD, per germline. V lost 6 bases and J lost 6; bases outside the gene matches: 14. This CDR3 is built from 16 residues. The templates were synthetic TCR analogs, and they were spiked into each PCR. Repertoires were generated with immunoSEQ multiplex PCR, while TCRdb's copy carries only in-frame clones and drops some. The table shows 40,000 to 45,000 clones, with about 90% occurring only once. Time point indicated: peripheral blood 6 weeks after treatment start. The rearrangement uses TRBV10-3 and TRBJ1-1; 9 bases fit TRBD1. The clonotype originates from a man between 70 and 80 years old with urothelial cancer. The specimen was PBMCs, collected around atezolizumab (anti-PD-L1) treatment. The CDR3 loop is CAIRPGTGRESAEAFF. The CDR3 DNA reads as TGTGCCATCAGGCCCGGGACAGGGAGGGAATCGGCTGAAGCTTTCTTT.